Presented here are 16 T cell receptor beta chains from one specimen sequenced in a study of cytomegalovirus exposure and HLA in healthy donors. 13 Jbeta primers and 60 Vbeta primers were used for the PCR. Assay used: immunoSEQ multiplex PCR; TCRdb lists only in-frame clones, some missing. The table includes 180,000 or so clones, over 80% detected once. What was sequenced was PBMCs. Every receptor here comes from a man between 35 and 55 years old in good health and CMV-seronegative.

In its sample, this clone was seen once. This chain links TRBV6-5 with TRBJ2-4; 7 bases line up with TRBD1. In germline, CDR1 is MNHEY, CDR2 SVGAGI. The V segment lost 1 base and the J segment 4 bases; nucleotides outside the gene matches: 4. This CDR3 region has 15 residues. CDR3 sequence reads: CASSYWQQGKNIQYF. The CDR3 nucleotides are TGTGCCAGCAGTTACTGGCAACAGGGGAAAAACATTCAGTACTTC.

The chain uses TRBV4-2 and TRBJ1-2, with D possibly matching TRBD1 (5 bases). V was trimmed by 0 bases and J by 2 bases, leaving 7 bases between them. CDR1 and CDR2 from the germline V gene are LGHNA and YNFKEQ. This CDR3 is built from 14 residues. Here the CDR3 reads CASSQERQNYGYTF. CDR3 nucleotides: TGTGCCAGCAGCCAAGAAAGACAGAACTATGGCTACACCTTC.

The V gene is TRBV19, the J gene TRBJ2-6; the D is unclear. The CDR3 contains 15 residues. Germline V lookup: CDR1 LNHDA, CDR2 SQIVND (reference sequence). V shed 5 bases and J shed 3 bases, with 11 bases lying between them. CDR3 in amino acids: CASSLIGVGANVLTF. CDR3 nucleotides: TGTGCCAGTAGTTTAATAGGAGTTGGGGCCAACGTCCTGACTTTC.

This chain uses TRBV28 with TRBJ2-1; 11 bases match TRBD2. After removal of 4 bases from V and 7 bases from J, the junction contained 9 bases not matched to a gene. Germline CDR1 is MDHEN and CDR2 is SYDVKM. The CDR3 is made up of 16 amino acids. CDR3 amino acids: CASSSRGSGRGNEQFF. The DNA for the CDR3 is TGTGCCAGCAGTTCCCGCGGTAGCGGGAGGGGTAATGAGCAGTTCTTC.

As for this clone: The identical CDR3 is also encoded by other nucleotide sequences in the sample. The rearrangement uses TRBV11-2 and TRBJ1-1; D is possibly TRBD1 (5 bases). Trimming pared 1 base from V and 2 bases from J, leaving 8 bases between. This CDR3 spans 14 amino acids. Germline V gene data show CDR1 as SGHAT and CDR2 as FQNNGV. The CDR3 coding sequence is TGTGCCAGCAGCTTAGGACAGTTAAACACTGAAGCTTTCTTT. It specifies CASSLGQLNTEAFF.

Only one count was recorded for this clone. This rearrangement joins TRBV9 to TRBJ1-3; D is possibly TRBD1 (6 bases). Germline loops: CDR1 SGDLS, CDR2 YYNGEE. The CDR3 consists of 18 residues. CDR3 nucleotides: TGTGCTCGACAGGAATGTATCGTGGTTCTGAGTCGTGGAAACACCATATATTTT. This gives the protein CARQECIVVLSRGNTIYF.

The V and J genes are TRBV9 and TRBJ2-1; tentative D call: TRBD2 (6 bases). The CDR3 contains 12 residues. Germline CDR1 is SGDLS and CDR2 is YYNGEE. V was cut by 3 bases and J by 10 bases, with 11 bases left in between. The CDR3 protein is CASSASGLEQFF. The CDR3 region has the DNA TGTGCCAGCAGCGCCTCGGGACTCGAGCAGTTCTTC.

This chain uses TRBV18 with TRBJ1-2, with a weak D call TRBD1 (6 bases). Trimming pared 8 bases from V and 2 bases from J, leaving 12 bases between. CDR1 is KGHSH, CDR2 LQKENI, per germline. This CDR3 region has 13 residues. Here the CDR3 reads CASGLGANYGYTF. In nucleotides, the CDR3 is TGTGCCAGCGGCCTGGGGGCAAACTATGGCTACACCTTC.

This chain connects TRBV28 to TRBJ1-2, with D maybe TRBD1 (5 bases). Germline V CDR1 and CDR2: MDHEN, SYDVKM. The V gene lost 5 bases and the J gene lost 2 bases, with 15 bases spanning the gap. CDR3 length: 15 amino acids. The CDR3, as DNA: TGTGCCAGCAGTATTCTCGCAGGGATCAACTATGGCTACACCTTC. It specifies CASSILAGINYGYTF.

This chain connects TRBV28 to TRBJ1-1; maybe TRBD1 (6 bases). Trimming shortened V by 8 bases and J by 4 bases, and 17 bases separated the two germline ends. CDR3 length equals 14 residues. In germline, CDR1 is MDHEN, CDR2 SYDVKM. CDR3 DNA sequence: TGTGCCAGCTCCCCGGCGGGGGCGGCCACTGAAGCTTTCTTT. Its protein is CASSPAGAATEAFF.

This clone was observed a few times. The V call is TRBV19, the J call TRBJ1-2; 8 nucleotides match TRBD1. CDR3 length equals 13 residues. Unmatched junction bases numbered 10, after V lost 9 bases and J lost 7 bases. The germline gives CDR1 LNHDA, CDR2 SQIVND (reference sequence). CDR3 amino acids: CARKATGTGGYTF. For the CDR3, the DNA is TGTGCCAGGAAAGCAACCGGGACAGGTGGCTACACCTTC.

This clone was seen a single time. The genes are TRBV14 and TRBJ1-6; D remains unclear. Trimming removed 1 base at V and 15 bases at J, with 16 bases between. The CDR3 is made up of 14 amino acids. The V gene's germline CDR1 is SGHDN and CDR2 FVKESK. CDR3 protein: CASSQGARSEILHF. The CDR3 nucleotides are TGTGCCAGCAGCCAAGGAGCAAGGTCGGAGATCCTCCACTTT.

The V gene is TRBV30, the J gene TRBJ2-5; a possible D gene is TRBD1 (5 bases). V was trimmed by 7 bases and J by 1 base, leaving 13 bases between them. Germline CDR1 is GTSNPN and CDR2 is SVGIG (reference sequence). This CDR3 comprises 13 residues. DNA of the CDR3: TGTGCCTCTTCTAGGGGCGGCCAAGAGACCCAGTACTTC. Translating it yields CASSRGGQETQYF. The full variable domain, its missing parts supplied by reference TRBV30 and TRBJ2-5, is SQTIHQWPATLVQPVGSPLSLECTVEGTSNPNLYWYRQAAGRGLQLLFYSVGIGQISSEVPQNLSASRPQDRQFILSSKKLLLSDSGFYLCASSRGGQETQYFGPGTRLLVL.

Only a few counts were recorded for this clone. The J gene is TRBJ1-5, the V gene TRBV25-1; D might be TRBD1 (5 bases). The CDR3 spans 14 residues. The V and J ends lost 2 bases and 7 bases respectively, with 12 bases between them. Per the germline V gene, CDR1 is MGHDK and CDR2 is SYGVNS. In DNA, the CDR3 is TGTGCCAGCAGTGAAGGGTCAGGGAACCAGCCCCAGCATTTT. Translated, it gives CASSEGSGNQPQHF.

In this sample, this clone turned up a few times. V usage is TRBV21-1 and J usage is TRBJ1-2. TRBV21-1 is recorded as a pseudogene. There are 15 residues in the CDR3. Here the CDR3 reads CASSKRGSHFYGYTF. CDR3 nucleotide sequence: TGTGCCAGCAGCAAAAGAGGCTCACACTTCTATGGCTACACCTTC.

The J gene is TRBJ2-4, the V gene TRBV18; 9 positions agree with TRBD1. Per the germline V gene, CDR1 is KGHSH and CDR2 is LQKENI. V shed 1 base, J shed 0 bases, and the junction held 4 bases outside the gene matches. CDR3 length: 17 residues. Here the CDR3 reads CASSPRDRALAKNIQYF. The CDR3 nucleotides read TGTGCCAGCTCACCACGGGACAGGGCACTAGCCAAAAACATTCAGTACTTC.